This TCR beta chain stems from a study of cytomegalovirus exposure and HLA in healthy donors. 60 Vbeta and 13 Jbeta primers were used in PCR. Generated by immunoSEQ multiplex PCR, the TCRdb table keeps only in-frame clones and is missing some. The sample gives roughly 100,000 clones, roughly three fifths of which show up once; 4.5% to 5% is in the top ten. Study-wide findings and caveats: Presence/absence analyses assumed roughly uniform sequencing depth across donors, which may not hold. Further analysis was carried out later, and it showed several of the most significant clusters appearing linked to common viral pathogens. Within an earlier analysis, most TCR beta V segments proved productive either about 87% or about 30% of the time.

Regarding this clone: The antigen remains unidentified.

This CDR3 contains 12 residues. Per germline, CDR1 GTSNPN and CDR2 SVGIG (reference sequence). Unmatched junction bases numbered 1, after V lost 3 bases and J lost 4 bases. Sequencing was performed on PBMCs. The V gene is TRBV30, the J gene TRBJ2-7; 9 bases align to TRBD1. The receptor comes from a human donor in good health. CDR3 region: CAWRTGGYEQYF. In DNA form, the CDR3 reads TGTGCCTGGAGGACAGGGGGTTACGAGCAGTACTTC.